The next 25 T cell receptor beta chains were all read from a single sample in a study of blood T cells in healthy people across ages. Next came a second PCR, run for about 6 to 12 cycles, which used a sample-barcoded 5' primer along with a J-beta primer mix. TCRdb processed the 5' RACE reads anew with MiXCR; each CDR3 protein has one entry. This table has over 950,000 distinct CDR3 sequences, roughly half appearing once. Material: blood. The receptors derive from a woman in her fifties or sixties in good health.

The CDR3 nucleotides are TGTGCCAGCAGCACCTTTTTGGGCCCCGTTCTGAATGAGCAGTTCTTC. Its protein product is CASSTFLGPVLNEQFF. V gene TRBV6-2 or TRBV6-3 combines with J gene TRBJ2-1; no clear D. The CDR3 runs 16 residues. Germline CDR1 reads MNHEY; CDR2 reads SVGEGT. V gave up 6 bases and J gave up 7 bases, with 22 bases separating them.

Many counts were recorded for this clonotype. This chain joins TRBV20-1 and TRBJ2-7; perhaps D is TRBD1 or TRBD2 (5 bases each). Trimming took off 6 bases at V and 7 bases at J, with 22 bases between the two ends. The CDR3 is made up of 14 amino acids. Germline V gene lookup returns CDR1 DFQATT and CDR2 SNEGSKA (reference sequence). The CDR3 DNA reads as TGCAGTGCGCGAACAGGTAGCGATTTGAGGGAGCAGTACTTC. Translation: CSARTGSDLREQYF.

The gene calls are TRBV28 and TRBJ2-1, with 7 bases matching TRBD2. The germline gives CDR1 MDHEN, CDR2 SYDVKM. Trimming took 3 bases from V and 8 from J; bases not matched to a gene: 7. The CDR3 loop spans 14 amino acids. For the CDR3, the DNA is TGTGCCAGCAGTTTTCCGGGGGGAGTGTATGAGCAGTTCTTC. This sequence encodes CASSFPGGVYEQFF.

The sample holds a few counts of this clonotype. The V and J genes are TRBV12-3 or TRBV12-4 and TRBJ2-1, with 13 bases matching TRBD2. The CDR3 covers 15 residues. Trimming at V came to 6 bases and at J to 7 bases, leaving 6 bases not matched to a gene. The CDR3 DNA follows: TGTGCCAGCAGAGGACTAGCGGGAGTCGGGAATGAGCAGTTCTTC. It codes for CASRGLAGVGNEQFF.

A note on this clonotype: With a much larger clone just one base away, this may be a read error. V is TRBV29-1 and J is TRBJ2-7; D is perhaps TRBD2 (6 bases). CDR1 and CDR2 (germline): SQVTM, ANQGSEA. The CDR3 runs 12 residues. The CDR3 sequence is CRAVAGTYEQYF. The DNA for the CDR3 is TGCCGTGCCGTCGCGGGAACCTACGAGCAGTACTTC.

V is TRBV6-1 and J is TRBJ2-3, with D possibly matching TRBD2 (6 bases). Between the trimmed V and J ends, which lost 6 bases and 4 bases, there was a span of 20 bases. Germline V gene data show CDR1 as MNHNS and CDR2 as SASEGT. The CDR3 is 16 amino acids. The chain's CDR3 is CASSASLGGWADTQYF. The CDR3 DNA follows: TGTGCCAGCAGCGCTTCGCTAGGAGGGTGGGCAGATACGCAGTATTTT.

CDR3 sequence reads: CASSPQGPSYF. In DNA form, the CDR3 reads TGTGCCAGCAGCCCGCAGGGGCCCTCGTACTTC. The rearrangement links TRBV7-2 to TRBJ2-5, with D perhaps TRBD1 (6 bases). Germline-derived CDR1 and CDR2 are SGHTA and FQGNSA. The CDR3 length is 11 residues. Between the trimmed V and J ends, which lost 5 bases and 13 bases, there was a span of 14 bases.

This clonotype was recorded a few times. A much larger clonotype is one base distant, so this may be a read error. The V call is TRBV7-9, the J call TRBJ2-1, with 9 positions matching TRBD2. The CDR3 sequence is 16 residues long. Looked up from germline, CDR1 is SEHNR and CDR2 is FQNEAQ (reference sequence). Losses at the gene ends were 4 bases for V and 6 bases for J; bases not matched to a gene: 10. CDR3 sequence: CASSSSSGKRCNEQFF. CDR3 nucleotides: TGTGCCAGCAGCTCCTCTAGCGGGAAACGGTGCAATGAGCAGTTCTTC.

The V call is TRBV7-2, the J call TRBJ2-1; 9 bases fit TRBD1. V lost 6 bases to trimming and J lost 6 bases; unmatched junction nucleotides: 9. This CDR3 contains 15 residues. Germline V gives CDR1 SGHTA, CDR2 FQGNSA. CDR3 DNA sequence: TGTGCCAGCAGGACGGGACAGGGAAACATCAATGAGCAGTTCTTC. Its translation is CASRTGQGNINEQFF.

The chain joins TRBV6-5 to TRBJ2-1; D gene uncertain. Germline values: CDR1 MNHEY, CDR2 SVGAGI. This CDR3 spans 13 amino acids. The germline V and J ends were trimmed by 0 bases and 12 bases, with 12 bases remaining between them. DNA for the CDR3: TGTGCCAGCAGTTACTCGATTGTGACTGCGCAGTTCTTC. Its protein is CASSYSIVTAQFF.

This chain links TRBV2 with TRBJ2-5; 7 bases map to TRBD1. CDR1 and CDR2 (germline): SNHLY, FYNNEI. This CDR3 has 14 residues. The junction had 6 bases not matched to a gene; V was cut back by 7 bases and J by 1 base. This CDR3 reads CASNLQGTQETQYF. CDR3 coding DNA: TGTGCCAGCAATCTACAGGGGACCCAAGAGACCCAGTACTTC. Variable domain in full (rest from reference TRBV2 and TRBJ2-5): EPEVTQTPSHQVTQMGQEVILRCVPISNHLYFYWYRQILGQKVEFLVSFYNNEISEKSEIFDDQFSVERPDGSNFTLKIRSTKLEDSAMYFCASNLQGTQETQYFGPGTRLLVL.

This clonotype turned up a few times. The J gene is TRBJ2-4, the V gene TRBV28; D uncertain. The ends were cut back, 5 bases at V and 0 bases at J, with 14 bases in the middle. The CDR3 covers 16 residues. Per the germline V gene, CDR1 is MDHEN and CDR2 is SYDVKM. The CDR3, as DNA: TGTGCCAGCAGTGCTCCGTCCGTACCAGCCAAAAACATTCAGTACTTC. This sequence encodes CASSAPSVPAKNIQYF.

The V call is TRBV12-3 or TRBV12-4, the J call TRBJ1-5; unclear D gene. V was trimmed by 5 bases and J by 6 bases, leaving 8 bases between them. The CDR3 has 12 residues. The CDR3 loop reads CASSVGLQPQHF. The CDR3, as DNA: TGTGCCAGCAGTGTCGGTCTTCAGCCCCAGCATTTT.

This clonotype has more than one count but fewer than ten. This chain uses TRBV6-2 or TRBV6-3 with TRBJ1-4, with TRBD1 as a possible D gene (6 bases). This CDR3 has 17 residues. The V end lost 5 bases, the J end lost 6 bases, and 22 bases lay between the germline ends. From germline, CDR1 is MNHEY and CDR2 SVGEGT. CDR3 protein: CASSPTELQGLDEKLFF. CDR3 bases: TGTGCCAGCAGTCCGACGGAACTACAGGGATTAGATGAAAAACTGTTTTTT.

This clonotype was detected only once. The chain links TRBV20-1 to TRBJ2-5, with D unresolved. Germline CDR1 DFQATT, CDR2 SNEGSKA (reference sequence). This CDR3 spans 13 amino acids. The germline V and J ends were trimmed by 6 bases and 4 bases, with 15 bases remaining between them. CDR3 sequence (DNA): TGCAGTGCCGGCATTCTCGGTTTAGAGACCCAGTACTTC. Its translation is CSAGILGLETQYF.

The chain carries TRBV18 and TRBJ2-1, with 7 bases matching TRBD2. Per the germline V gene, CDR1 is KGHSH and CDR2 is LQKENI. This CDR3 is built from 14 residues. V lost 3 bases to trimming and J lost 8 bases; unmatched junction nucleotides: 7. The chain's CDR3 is CASSPRTSSDEQFF. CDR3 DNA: TGTGCCAGCTCACCGCGGACTAGTAGCGATGAGCAGTTCTTC.

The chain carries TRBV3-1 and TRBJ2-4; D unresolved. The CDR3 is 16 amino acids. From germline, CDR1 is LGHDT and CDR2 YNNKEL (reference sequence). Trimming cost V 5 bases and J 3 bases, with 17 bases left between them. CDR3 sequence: CASSDLGTWDKNIQYF. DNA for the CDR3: TGTGCCAGCAGCGATCTAGGAACGTGGGACAAAAACATTCAGTACTTC.

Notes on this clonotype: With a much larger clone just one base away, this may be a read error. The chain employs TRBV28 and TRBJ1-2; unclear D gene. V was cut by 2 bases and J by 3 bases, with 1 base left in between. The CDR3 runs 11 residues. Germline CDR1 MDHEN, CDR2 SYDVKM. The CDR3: CASSLHYGYTF. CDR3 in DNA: TGTGCCAGCAGTTTACACTATGGCTACACCTTC.

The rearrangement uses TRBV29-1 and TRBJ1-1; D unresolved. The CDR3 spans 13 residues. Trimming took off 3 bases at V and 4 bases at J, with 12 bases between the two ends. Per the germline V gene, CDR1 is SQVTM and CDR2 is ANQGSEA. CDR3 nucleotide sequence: TGCAGCGTTGAGAGGAACTCCGGCACTGAAGCTTTCTTT. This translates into CSVERNSGTEAFF.

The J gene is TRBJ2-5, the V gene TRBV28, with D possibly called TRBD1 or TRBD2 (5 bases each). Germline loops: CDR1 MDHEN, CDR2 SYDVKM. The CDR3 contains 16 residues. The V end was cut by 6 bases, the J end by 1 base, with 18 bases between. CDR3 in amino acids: CASRTKGPLVQETQYF. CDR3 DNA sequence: TGTGCCAGCAGAACAAAGGGACCCTTGGTCCAAGAGACCCAGTACTTC.

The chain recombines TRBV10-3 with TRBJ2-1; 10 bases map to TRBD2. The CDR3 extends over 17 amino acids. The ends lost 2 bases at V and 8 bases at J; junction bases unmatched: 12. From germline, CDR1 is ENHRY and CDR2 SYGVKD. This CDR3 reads CAISEVSSGRFRHEQFF. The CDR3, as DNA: TGTGCCATCAGTGAGGTTTCTAGCGGGAGATTCCGGCATGAGCAGTTCTTC.

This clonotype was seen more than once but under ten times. In DNA, the CDR3 is TGTGCCAGCAGTACAGGGGGCCCTAGCTCCTACAATGAGCAGTTCTTC. Translating gives CASSTGGPSSYNEQFF. The chain recombines TRBV12-3 or TRBV12-4 with TRBJ2-1, with 9 positions matching TRBD1. The junction had 5 bases not matched to a gene; V was cut back by 5 bases and J by 0 bases. The CDR3 totals 16 residues.

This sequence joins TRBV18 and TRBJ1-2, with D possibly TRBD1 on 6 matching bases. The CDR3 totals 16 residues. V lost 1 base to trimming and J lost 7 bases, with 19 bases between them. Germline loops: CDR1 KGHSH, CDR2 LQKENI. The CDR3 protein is CASSPQELRGNSGYTF. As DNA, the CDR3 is TGTGCCAGCTCACCACAGGAGCTCAGGGGAAATAGTGGCTACACCTTC.

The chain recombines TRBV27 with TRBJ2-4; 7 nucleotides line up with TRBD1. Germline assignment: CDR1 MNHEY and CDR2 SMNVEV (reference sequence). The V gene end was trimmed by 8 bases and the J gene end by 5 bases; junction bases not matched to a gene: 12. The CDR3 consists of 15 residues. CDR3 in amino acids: CASRTDRAGENIQYF. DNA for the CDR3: TGTGCCAGCCGGACCGACAGGGCCGGAGAAAACATTCAGTACTTC.

For the CDR3, the DNA is TGCGCCAGCGCCTTCGCGGGCCAAGAGACCCAGTACTTC. Translating it yields CASAFAGQETQYF. V usage is TRBV5-1 and J usage is TRBJ2-5, with D possibly matching TRBD2 (5 bases). Germline V CDR1 and CDR2: SGHRS, YFSETQ. The V end lost 7 bases, the J end lost 1 base, and 11 bases lay between the germline ends. This CDR3 spans 13 amino acids. Supplemented by reference TRBV5-1 and TRBJ2-5, the full variable domain reads KAGVTQTPRYLIKTRGQQVTLSCSPISGHRSVSWYQQTPGQGLQFLFEYFSETQRNKGNFPGRFSGRQFSNSRSEMNVSTLELGDSALYLCASAFAGQETQYFGPGTRLLVL.